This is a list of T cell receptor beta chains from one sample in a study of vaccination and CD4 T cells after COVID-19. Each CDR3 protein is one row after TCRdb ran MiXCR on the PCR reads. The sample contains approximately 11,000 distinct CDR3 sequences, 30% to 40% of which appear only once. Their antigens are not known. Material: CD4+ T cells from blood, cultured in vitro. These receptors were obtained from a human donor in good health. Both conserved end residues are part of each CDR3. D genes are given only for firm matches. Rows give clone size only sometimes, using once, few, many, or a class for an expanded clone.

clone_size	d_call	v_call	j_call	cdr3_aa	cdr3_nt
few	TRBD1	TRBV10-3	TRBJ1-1	CAISDSGTGNTEAFF	TGTGCCATCAGTGATTCCGGGACAGGAAACACTGAAGCTTTCTTT
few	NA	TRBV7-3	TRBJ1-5	CASSRGLGQPQHF	TGTGCCAGCAGTAGGGGATTAGGGCAGCCCCAGCATTTT
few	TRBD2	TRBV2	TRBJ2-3	CASSGTSGSDTQYF	TGTGCCAGCAGTGGGACTAGCGGGAGTGATACGCAGTATTTT
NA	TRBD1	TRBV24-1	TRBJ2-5	CATSAGTGGTWGETQYF	TGTGCCACCAGTGCGGGGACAGGGGGCACCTGGGGGGAGACCCAGTACTTC
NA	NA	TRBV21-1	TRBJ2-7	CASSKAGGLYEQYF	TGTGCCAGCAGCAAAGCGGGAGGTCTTTACGAGCAGTACTTC
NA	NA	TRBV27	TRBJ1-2	CASRTIYGYTF	TGTGCCAGCAGGACCATTTATGGCTACACCTTC
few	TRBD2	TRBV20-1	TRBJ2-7	CSASPSGYEQYF	TGCAGTGCTAGCCCTAGCGGCTACGAGCAGTACTTC
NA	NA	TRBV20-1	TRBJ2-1	CSARGQSSYNEQFF	TGCAGTGCCAGAGGACAGAGCTCCTACAATGAGCAGTTCTTC
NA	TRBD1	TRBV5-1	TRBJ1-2	CASSNEPGQGNYGYTF	TGCGCCAGCAGCAACGAACCGGGACAGGGAAACTATGGCTACACCTTC
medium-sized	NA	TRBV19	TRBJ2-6	CASSMGQASGANVLTF	TGTGCCAGTAGTATGGGACAAGCCTCTGGGGCCAACGTCCTGACTTTC
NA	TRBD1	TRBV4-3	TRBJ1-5	CASSLRQGSYWPQHF	TGCGCCAGCAGCCTCCGACAGGGTAGCTATTGGCCCCAGCATTTT
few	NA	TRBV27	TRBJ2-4	CASSLGGNIQYF	TGTGCCAGCAGTTTAGGGGGGAACATTCAGTACTTC
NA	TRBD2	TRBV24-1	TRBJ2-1	CATSGGGSFYNEQFF	TGTGCCACCAGTGGGGGCGGGAGCTTCTACAATGAGCAGTTCTTC
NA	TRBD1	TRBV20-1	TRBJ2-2	CSAKGAYGTGELFF	TGCAGTGCTAAGGGGGCTTACGGCACCGGGGAGCTGTTTTTT
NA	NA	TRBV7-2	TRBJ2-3	CASSLPQGLGIGDTQYF	TGTGCCAGCAGCTTACCTCAGGGGCTGGGGATAGGAGATACGCAGTATTTT
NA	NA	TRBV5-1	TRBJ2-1	CASSLLGPTASVSEQFF	TGCGCCAGCAGCTTGTTGGGACCGACGGCTTCCGTAAGTGAGCAGTTCTTC